The 27 T cell receptor beta chains below come from one sample, sequenced in a study of beta chain features in type 1 diabetes. Of the isolated RNA, all was reverse transcribed, and so the sequenced material was expressed TCRB transcripts. Here immunoSEQ multiplex PCR was the method, and the copy in TCRdb shows in-frame clones only, minus some. The table records more than 95,000 clones, around a sixth of them present only once. Their target antigens are unknown. Whole-study findings and limits: Moderate but significant shortening of TCRB CDR3s was recorded in all four CD4+ subsets from Type 1 diabetes patients.

Sequences were obtained from central memory CD4+ T cells from blood. The receptors here all came from a man in his late teens or twenties with type 1 diabetes.

The rearrangement uses TRBV15 and TRBJ1-4; D gene uncertain. Germline V gene data show CDR1 as LNHNV and CDR2 as YYDKDF (reference sequence). The germline V and J ends were trimmed by 0 bases and 8 bases, with 10 bases remaining between them. The CDR3 extends over 14 amino acids. The CDR3 here is CATSRDVMEEKLFF. CDR3 bases: TGTGCCACCAGCAGAGATGTCATGGAAGAAAAACTGTTTTTT.

V usage is TRBV6-6 and J usage is TRBJ1-2; 10 nucleotides agree with TRBD1. The length of the CDR3 is 14 residues. J was trimmed by 5 bases and V by 2 bases; bases with no gene match: 2. CDR1 and CDR2 from the germline V gene are MNHNY and SVGAGI (reference sequence). CDR3 amino acids: CASSYDRGLYGYTF. CDR3 coding DNA: TGTGCCAGCAGTTACGACAGGGGGCTTTATGGCTACACCTTC.

The J gene is TRBJ2-7, the V gene TRBV10-3, with D perhaps given as TRBD1 or TRBD2 (5 bases each). CDR3 length equals 15 residues. Trimming pared 4 bases from V and 3 bases from J, leaving 16 bases between. CDR1 and CDR2 (germline): ENHRY, SYGVKD. The DNA of the CDR3 is TGTGCCATCAGTGCGGGACCAAACTTAGACTACGAGCAGTACTTC. It translates to CAISAGPNLDYEQYF.

This clone came up a few times. V is TRBV11-2 and J is TRBJ2-2; D remains unclear. V was pared by 6 bases and J by 0 bases, with 5 bases between. The CDR3 is 13 residues long. Germline V gene data show CDR1 as SGHAT and CDR2 as FQNNGV. The CDR3 sequence: CASRGPNTGELFF. The CDR3 bases are TGTGCCAGCAGGGGCCCGAACACCGGGGAGCTGTTTTTT.

This clone came up a few times. This chain uses TRBV5-4 with TRBJ2-3, with 8 bases identical to TRBD1. The CDR3 totals 13 residues. Germline trimming cut 7 bases from V and 3 bases from J; bases unmatched to any gene: 4. The germline gives CDR1 SGHNT, CDR2 YYREEE (reference sequence). In DNA form, the CDR3 reads TGTGCCAGCGGACAGGGTTTAACAGATACGCAGTATTTT. Translating gives CASGQGLTDTQYF. Filled out from reference TRBV5-4 and TRBJ2-3, the complete variable domain reads ETGVTQSPTHLIKTRGQQVTLRCSSQSGHNTVSWYQQALGQGPQFIFQYYREEENGRGNFPPRFSGLQFPNYSSELNVNALELDDSALYLCASGQGLTDTQYFGPGTRLTVL.

J is TRBJ2-4 and V is TRBV18, with 12 nucleotides matching TRBD1. Trimming removed 3 bases from V and 2 bases from J; junction bases left unmatched: 11. Per germline, CDR1 KGHSH and CDR2 LQKENI. This CDR3 contains 19 residues. The CDR3 DNA is TGTGCCAGCTCACCTGGGACAGGGGGCGCACTAGCCTCCAAAAACATTCAGTACTTC. Residues: CASSPGTGGALASKNIQYF. The full variable domain, with the rest looked up from reference TRBV18 and TRBJ2-4, is NAGVMQNPRHLVRRRGQEARLRCSPMKGHSHVYWYRQLPEEGLKFMVYLQKENIIDESGMPKERFSAEFPKEGPSILRIQQVVRGDSAAYFCASSPGTGGALASKNIQYFGAGTRLSVL.

The chain recombines TRBV11-2 with TRBJ2-1; D unresolved. The germline CDR1 and CDR2 sequences are SGHAT and FQNNGV. V shed 5 bases and J shed 6 bases, with 8 bases lying between them. The CDR3 covers 12 residues. The DNA of the CDR3 is TGTGCCAGCAGCCAAGAGACCAATGAGCAGTTCTTC. It codes for CASSQETNEQFF. The variable domain in full, with the rest retrieved from reference TRBV11-2 and TRBJ2-1, is EAGVAQSPRYKIIEKRQSVAFWCNPISGHATLYWYQQILGQGPKLLIQFQNNGVVDDSQLPKDRFSAERLKGVDSTLKIQPAKLEDSAVYLCASSQETNEQFFGPGTRLTVL.

V gene TRBV6-1 combines with J gene TRBJ2-7; a weak D match, TRBD2 (5 bases). The ends were cut back, 7 bases at V and 4 bases at J, with 14 bases in the middle. Germline V CDR1 and CDR2: MNHNS, SASEGT. CDR3 length equals 13 residues. The CDR3 reads CASKNREGYEQYF. The CDR3 nucleotides are TGTGCCAGCAAGAACCGGGAAGGTTACGAGCAGTACTTC.

The gene calls are TRBV5-1 and TRBJ2-2; 11 positions match TRBD1. This CDR3 contains 16 residues. Unmatched junction bases numbered 4, after V lost 3 bases and J lost 3 bases. CDR1 SGHRS and CDR2 YFSETQ come from the germline V gene. The CDR3 bases are TGCGCCAGCAGCTCGGGACAGGGGGACGACACCGGGGAGCTGTTTTTT. Amino acid sequence: CASSSGQGDDTGELFF.

About this clone: Within the sample, other DNA sequences also encode this same CDR3. V usage is TRBV7-2 and J usage is TRBJ2-7; no reliable D call. Per germline, CDR1 SGHTA and CDR2 FQGNSA. Trimming shortened V by 0 bases and J by 0 bases, and 6 bases separated the two germline ends. CDR3 length equals 14 residues. The CDR3 spells CASSLAGSSYEQYF. The DNA for the CDR3 is TGTGCCAGCAGCTTAGCGGGTAGCTCCTACGAGCAGTACTTC. The whole variable domain, filled in from reference TRBV7-2 and TRBJ2-7, reads GAGVSQSPSNKVTEKGKDVELRCDPISGHTALYWYRQSLGQGLEFLIYFQGNSAPDKSGLPSDRFSAERTGGSVSTLTIQRTQQEDSAVYLCASSLAGSSYEQYFGPGTRLTVT.

This clone was observed once. The rearrangement uses TRBV7-6 and TRBJ2-1; D ambiguous. From germline, CDR1 is SGHVS and CDR2 FNYEAQ. V lost 5 bases and J 0 bases, leaving 11 bases between the germline ends. The CDR3 is made up of 15 amino acids. The CDR3 here is CASSTYRSSYNEQFF. CDR3 nucleotide sequence: TGTGCCAGCAGCACGTACAGAAGCTCCTACAATGAGCAGTTCTTC.

Many counts were recorded for this clone. The chain combines TRBV5-1 with TRBJ2-3; 8 nucleotides align to TRBD2. CDR3 length: 15 amino acids. Losses at the gene ends were 4 bases for V and 4 bases for J; bases not matched to a gene: 8. Germline loops: CDR1 SGHRS, CDR2 YFSETQ. CDR3 DNA: TGCGCCAGCAGCACGTTAGCGGGGAGGCCAGATACGCAGTATTTT. Residues: CASSTLAGRPDTQYF.

The chain uses TRBV7-2 and TRBJ1-6; 8 bases fit TRBD1. Germline CDR1 and CDR2: SGHTA and FQGNSA. This CDR3 has 15 amino acids. The V gene end was trimmed by 5 bases and the J gene end by 10 bases; junction bases not matched to a gene: 10. As DNA, the CDR3 is TGTGCCAGCAGCCTGTCACTGGACAGGGCGTCACCCCTCCACTTT. Translated: CASSLSLDRASPLHF.

The rearrangement joins TRBV9 to TRBJ2-7, with D tentatively TRBD1 (6 bases). Trimming took 5 bases from V and 6 from J, leaving 18 bases between them. This CDR3 comprises 14 residues. Germline CDR1 and CDR2: SGDLS and YYNGEE. The CDR3 sequence is CASRAGTNFGEQYF. The CDR3 nucleotides are TGTGCCAGCAGAGCTGGGACAAATTTCGGCGAGCAGTACTTC.

This clone was detected ten times or more. The chain is built from TRBV28 and TRBJ2-3; maybe TRBD2 (6 bases). CDR1 is MDHEN, CDR2 SYDVKM, per germline. V was pared by 6 bases and J by 3 bases, with 16 bases between. The CDR3 runs to 15 residues. The CDR3 DNA reads TGTGCCAGCAGCCTAGGCGGGACGCCTACAGATACGCAGTATTTT. It codes for CASSLGGTPTDTQYF.

This chain joins TRBV7-2 and TRBJ2-3; 7 nucleotides align to TRBD1. The germline gives CDR1 SGHTA, CDR2 FQGNSA. The CDR3 runs to 15 residues. V trimming: 1 base; J trimming: 6 bases; junction bases outside the gene matches: 7. CDR3 coding DNA: TGTGCCAGCAGCTTAGAGGTAGGGGGCCGGGATACGCAGTATTTT. Amino acid sequence: CASSLEVGGRDTQYF.

The chain joins TRBV6-6 to TRBJ2-3; D unresolved. Looked up from germline, CDR1 is MNHNY and CDR2 is SVGAGI (reference sequence). This CDR3 has 15 residues. The ends were cut back, 0 bases at V and 4 bases at J, with 11 bases in the middle. The CDR3 loop is CASSYSTSWPDTQYF. DNA for the CDR3: TGTGCCAGCAGTTACTCGACGTCCTGGCCAGATACGCAGTATTTT.

This clone was counted a few times. The chain has TRBV2 and TRBJ2-6; TRBD1 is a possible D gene (5 bases). Germline V gene lookup returns CDR1 SNHLY and CDR2 FYNNEI. V was shortened by 6 bases and J by 0 bases, with 15 bases between the two germline ends. The CDR3 contains 17 residues. CDR3 sequence (DNA): TGTGCCAGCAGCCCGGGCGACAGCCTCTCTGGGGCCAACGTCCTGACTTTC. This gives the protein CASSPGDSLSGANVLTF. Looking up the rest from reference TRBV2 and TRBJ2-6 gives the full variable domain: EPEVTQTPSHQVTQMGQEVILRCVPISNHLYFYWYRQILGQKVEFLVSFYNNEISEKSEIFDDQFSVERPDGSNFTLKIRSTKLEDSAMYFCASSPGDSLSGANVLTFGAGSRLTVL.

This clone was counted a few times. The chain combines TRBV9 with TRBJ1-1, with TRBD1 matching 9 bases. Looked up from germline, CDR1 is SGDLS and CDR2 is YYNGEE. There are 15 residues in the CDR3. Trimming removed 4 bases from V and 0 bases from J; junction bases left unmatched: 4. The chain's CDR3 is CASSLTGGMNTEAFF. Written as DNA, the CDR3 is TGTGCCAGCAGCCTGACAGGGGGGATGAACACTGAAGCTTTCTTT.

On this clone: Within the sample, other DNA sequences also encode this same CDR3. The chain couples TRBV5-4 to TRBJ2-7; TRBD1 aligns across 8 bases. V trimming: 4 bases; J trimming: 5 bases; junction bases outside the gene matches: 5. CDR1 and CDR2 (germline): SGHNT, YYREEE (reference sequence). The CDR3 is made up of 13 amino acids. The CDR3 loop is CASSRQGADEQYF. For the CDR3, the DNA is TGTGCCAGCAGCAGGCAGGGGGCCGACGAGCAGTACTTC.

There are many counts of this clone. The V and J genes are TRBV5-1 and TRBJ1-1; no reliable D call. The CDR3 consists of 13 residues. V was pared by 0 bases and J by 5 bases, with 8 bases between. The V gene's germline CDR1 is SGHRS and CDR2 YFSETQ. DNA for the CDR3: TGCGCCAGCAGCTTGGATAGGAGAACTGAAGCTTTCTTT. Its protein product is CASSLDRRTEAFF.

With regard to this clone: Other DNA variants within this sample encode the same CDR3. This sequence joins TRBV18 and TRBJ2-5, with TRBD1 as a possible D gene (6 bases). The CDR3 contains 16 residues. CDR1 and CDR2 from the germline V gene are KGHSH and LQKENI. V gave up 3 bases and J gave up 2 bases, with 16 bases separating them. The CDR3 coding sequence is TGTGCCAGCTCACCGGGTCACGGGACACAACAAGAGACCCAGTACTTC. Amino acids: CASSPGHGTQQETQYF.

The chain carries TRBV27 and TRBJ2-1, with D perhaps matching TRBD2 (7 bases). The V end was cut by 6 bases, the J end by 15 bases, with 18 bases between. The germline V gene has CDR1 MNHEY and CDR2 SMNVEV (reference sequence). The CDR3 runs to 12 residues. CDR3 nucleotides: TGTGCCAGCAGCCCAGCTAGCGGAGGGGGGTTCTTC. This gives the protein CASSPASGGGFF.

This clone has more than one count but fewer than ten. The CDR3 DNA sequence: TGTGCCAGCAGCTTAGCGACCACGCTCACTGAAGCTTTCTTT. The encoded protein is CASSLATTLTEAFF. The V and J genes are TRBV7-2 and TRBJ1-1, with D unclear. Per the germline V gene, CDR1 is SGHTA and CDR2 is FQGNSA. This CDR3 is built from 14 residues. The V and J ends lost 0 bases and 4 bases respectively, with 9 bases between them.

The J gene is TRBJ2-1, the V gene TRBV5-4; TRBD2 agrees at 15 bases. CDR1 and CDR2 from the germline V gene are SGHNT and YYREEE (reference sequence). The junction had 8 bases not matched to a gene; V was cut back by 5 bases and J by 2 bases. CDR3 length equals 18 residues. CDR3 bases: TGTGCCAGCAGTCGGACTAGCGGGGGGGCTGGGACCTACAATGAGCAGTTCTTC. Translation: CASSRTSGGAGTYNEQFF.

This clone was seen ten or more times. Other DNA sequences from this sample encode an identical CDR3 as well. CDR3 residues: CAWSRPNTEAFF. The CDR3, as DNA: TGTGCCTGGAGTCGGCCGAACACTGAAGCTTTCTTT. The chain combines TRBV30 with TRBJ1-1; D not resolved. Per germline, CDR1 GTSNPN and CDR2 SVGIG (reference sequence). This CDR3 has 12 residues. Trimming cost V 2 bases and J 1 base, with 5 bases left between them.

To note about this clone: At one boundary the junction diverges from the germline segment, which might be a read error. This chain links TRBV6-1 with TRBJ1-1; 7 bases map to TRBD1. This CDR3 region has 14 residues. Germline V lookup: CDR1 MNHNS, CDR2 SASEGT. For the CDR3, the DNA is TGTGCCATCAGTGAGTCAGGGGGGAGCACTGAAGCTTTCTTT. It translates to CAISESGGSTEAFF.